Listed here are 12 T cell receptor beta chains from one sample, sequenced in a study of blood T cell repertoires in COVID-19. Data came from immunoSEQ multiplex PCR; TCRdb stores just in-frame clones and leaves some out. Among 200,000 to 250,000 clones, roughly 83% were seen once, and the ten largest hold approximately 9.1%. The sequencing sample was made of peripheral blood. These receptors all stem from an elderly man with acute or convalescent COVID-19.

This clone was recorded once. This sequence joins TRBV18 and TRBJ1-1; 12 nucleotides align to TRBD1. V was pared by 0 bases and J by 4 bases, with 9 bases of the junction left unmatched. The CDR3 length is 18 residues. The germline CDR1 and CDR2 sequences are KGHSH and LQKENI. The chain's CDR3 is CASSPPGDRGRRGTEAFF. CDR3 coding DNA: TGTGCCAGCTCACCACCGGGGGACAGGGGGCGGAGAGGCACTGAAGCTTTCTTT.

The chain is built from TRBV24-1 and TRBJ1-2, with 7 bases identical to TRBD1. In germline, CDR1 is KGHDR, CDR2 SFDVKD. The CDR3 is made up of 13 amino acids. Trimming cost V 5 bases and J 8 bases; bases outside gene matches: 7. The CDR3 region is CATSAGTVEGYTF. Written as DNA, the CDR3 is TGTGCCACCAGTGCTGGGACAGTCGAGGGCTACACCTTC.

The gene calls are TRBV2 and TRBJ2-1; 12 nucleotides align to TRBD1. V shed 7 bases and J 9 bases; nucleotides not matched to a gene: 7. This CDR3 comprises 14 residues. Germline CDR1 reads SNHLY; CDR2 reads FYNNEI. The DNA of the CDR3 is TGTGCCAGCAAGATAGGGACAGGGGGCAGTGAGCAGTTCTTC. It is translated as CASKIGTGGSEQFF.

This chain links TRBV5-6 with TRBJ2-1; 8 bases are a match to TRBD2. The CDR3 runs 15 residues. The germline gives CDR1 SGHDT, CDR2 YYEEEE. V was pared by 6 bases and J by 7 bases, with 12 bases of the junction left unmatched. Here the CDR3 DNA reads TGTGCCAGCACCCAAAGAGAAGCGGGGGTTAATGAGCAGTTCTTC. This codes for CASTQREAGVNEQFF.

CDR3: CASSPGQGRGNTEAFF. The CDR3 DNA is TGTGCCAGCAGCCCCGGACAGGGGAGGGGAAACACTGAAGCTTTCTTT. The gene calls are TRBV7-8 and TRBJ1-1, with TRBD1 identical over 9 bases. Per germline, CDR1 SGHVS and CDR2 FQNEAQ. The V and J ends lost 5 bases and 2 bases, in that order; junction bases with no gene match: 9. This CDR3 has 16 amino acids.

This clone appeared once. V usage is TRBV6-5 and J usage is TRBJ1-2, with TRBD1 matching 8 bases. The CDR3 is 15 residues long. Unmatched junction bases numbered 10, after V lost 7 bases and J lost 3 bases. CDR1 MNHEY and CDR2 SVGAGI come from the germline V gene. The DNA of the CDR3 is TGTGCCAGCACTGTAACATTGGGACAGGACTATGGCTACACCTTC. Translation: CASTVTLGQDYGYTF.

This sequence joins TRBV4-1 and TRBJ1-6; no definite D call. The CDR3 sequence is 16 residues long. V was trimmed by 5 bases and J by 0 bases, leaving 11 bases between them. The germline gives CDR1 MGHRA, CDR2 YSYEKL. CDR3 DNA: TGCGCCAGCAGCTTTCCTCCGAGCTCCTATAATTCACCCCTCCACTTT. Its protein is CASSFPPSSYNSPLHF.

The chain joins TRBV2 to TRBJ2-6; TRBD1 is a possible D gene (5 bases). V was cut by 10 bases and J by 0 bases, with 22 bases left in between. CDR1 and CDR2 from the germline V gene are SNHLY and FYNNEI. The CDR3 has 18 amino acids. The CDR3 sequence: CATPLGEGASSGANVLTF. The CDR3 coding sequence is TGTGCCACTCCCCTGGGTGAAGGGGCTTCCTCTGGGGCCAACGTCCTGACTTTC. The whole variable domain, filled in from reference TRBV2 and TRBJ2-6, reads EPEVTQTPSHQVTQMGQEVILRCVPISNHLYFYWYRQILGQKVEFLVSFYNNEISEKSEIFDDQFSVERPDGSNFTLKIRSTKLEDSAMYFCATPLGEGASSGANVLTFGAGSRLTVL.

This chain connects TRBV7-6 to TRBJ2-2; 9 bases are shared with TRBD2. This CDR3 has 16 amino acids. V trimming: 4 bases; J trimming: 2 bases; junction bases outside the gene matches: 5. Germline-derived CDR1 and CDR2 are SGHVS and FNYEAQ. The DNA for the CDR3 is TGTGCCAGCAGCTCTACGACTAGCGGTAACACCGGGGAGCTGTTTTTT. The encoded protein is CASSSTTSGNTGELFF.

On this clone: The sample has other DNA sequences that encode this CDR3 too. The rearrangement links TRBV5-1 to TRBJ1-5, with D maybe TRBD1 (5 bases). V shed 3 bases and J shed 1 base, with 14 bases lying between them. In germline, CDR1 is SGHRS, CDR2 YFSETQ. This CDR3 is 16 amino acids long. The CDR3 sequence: CASSSGTGGSNQPQHF. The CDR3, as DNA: TGCGCCAGCAGCTCCGGAACCGGGGGAAGCAATCAGCCCCAGCATTTT.

CDR3 loop: CASSLSRAGEKLFF. The CDR3 nucleotides are TGTGCCAGCAGCTTGTCCCGGGCGGGGGAAAAACTGTTTTTT. This rearrangement joins TRBV3-1 (or the pseudogene TRBV3-2) to TRBJ1-4; no clear D. The CDR3 runs 14 residues. Germline V gene data show CDR1 as LGHDT and CDR2 as YNNKEL (reference sequence). V was cut by 5 bases and J by 8 bases, with 15 bases left in between.

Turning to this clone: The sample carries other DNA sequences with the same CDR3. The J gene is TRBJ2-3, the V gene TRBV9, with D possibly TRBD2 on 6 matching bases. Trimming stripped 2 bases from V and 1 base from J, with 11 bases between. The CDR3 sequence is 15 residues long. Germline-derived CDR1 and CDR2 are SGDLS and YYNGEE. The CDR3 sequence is CASSVGRQGTDTQYF. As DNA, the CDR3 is TGTGCCAGCAGCGTGGGGAGGCAGGGCACAGATACGCAGTATTTT.